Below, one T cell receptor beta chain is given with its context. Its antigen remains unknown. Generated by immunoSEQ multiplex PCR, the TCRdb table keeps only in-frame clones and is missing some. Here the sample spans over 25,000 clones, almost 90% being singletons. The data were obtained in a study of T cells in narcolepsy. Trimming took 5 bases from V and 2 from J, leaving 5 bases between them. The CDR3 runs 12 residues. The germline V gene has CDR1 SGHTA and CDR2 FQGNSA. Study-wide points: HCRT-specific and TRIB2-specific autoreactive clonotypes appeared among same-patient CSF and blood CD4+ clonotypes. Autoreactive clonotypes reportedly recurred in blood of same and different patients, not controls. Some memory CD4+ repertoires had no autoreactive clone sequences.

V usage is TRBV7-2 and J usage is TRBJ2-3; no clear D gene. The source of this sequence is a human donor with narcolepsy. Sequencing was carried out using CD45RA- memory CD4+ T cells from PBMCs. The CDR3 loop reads CASSRNTDTQYF. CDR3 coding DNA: TGTGCCAGCAGCCGCAACACAGATACGCAGTATTTT.